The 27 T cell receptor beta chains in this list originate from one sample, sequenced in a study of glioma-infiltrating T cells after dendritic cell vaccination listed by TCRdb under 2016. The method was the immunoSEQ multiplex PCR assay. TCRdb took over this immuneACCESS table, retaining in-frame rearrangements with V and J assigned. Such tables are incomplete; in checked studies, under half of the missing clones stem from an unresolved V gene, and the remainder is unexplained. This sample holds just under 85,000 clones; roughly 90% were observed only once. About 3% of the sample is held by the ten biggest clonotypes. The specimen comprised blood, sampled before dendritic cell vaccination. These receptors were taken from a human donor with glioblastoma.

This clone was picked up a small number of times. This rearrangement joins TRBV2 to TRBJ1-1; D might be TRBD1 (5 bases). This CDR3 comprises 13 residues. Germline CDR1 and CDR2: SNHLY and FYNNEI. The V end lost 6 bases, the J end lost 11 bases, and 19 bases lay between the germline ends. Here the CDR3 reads CASRGGGASGAFF. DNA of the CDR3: TGTGCCAGCAGGGGGGGAGGGGCATCGGGGGCTTTCTTT.

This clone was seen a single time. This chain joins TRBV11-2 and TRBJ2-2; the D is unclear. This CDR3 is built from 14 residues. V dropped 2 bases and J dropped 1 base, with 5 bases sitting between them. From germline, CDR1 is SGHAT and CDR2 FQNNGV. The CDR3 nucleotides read TGTGCCAGCAGCTTAATCCAGAACACCGGGGAGCTGTTTTTT. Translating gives CASSLIQNTGELFF.

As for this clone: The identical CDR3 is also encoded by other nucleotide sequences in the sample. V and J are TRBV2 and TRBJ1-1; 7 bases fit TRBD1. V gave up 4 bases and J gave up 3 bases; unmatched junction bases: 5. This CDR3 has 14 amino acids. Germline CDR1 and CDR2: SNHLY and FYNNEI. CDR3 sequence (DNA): TGTGCCAGCAGTGCGACAGGGACCTACACTGAAGCTTTCTTT. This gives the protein CASSATGTYTEAFF.

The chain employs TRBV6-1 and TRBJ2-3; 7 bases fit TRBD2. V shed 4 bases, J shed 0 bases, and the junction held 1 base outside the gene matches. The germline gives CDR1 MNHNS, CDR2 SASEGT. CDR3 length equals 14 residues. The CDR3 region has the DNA TGTGCCAGCAGTGGACTAGCTAGCACAGATACGCAGTATTTT. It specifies CASSGLASTDTQYF.

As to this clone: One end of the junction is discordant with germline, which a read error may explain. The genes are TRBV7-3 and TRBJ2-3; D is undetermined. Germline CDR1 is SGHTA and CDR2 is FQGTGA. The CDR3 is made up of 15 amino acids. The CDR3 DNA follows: TGTGACAGCAGCTTAAGACTCCGAAACACAGATACGCAGTATTTT. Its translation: CDSSLRLRNTDTQYF.

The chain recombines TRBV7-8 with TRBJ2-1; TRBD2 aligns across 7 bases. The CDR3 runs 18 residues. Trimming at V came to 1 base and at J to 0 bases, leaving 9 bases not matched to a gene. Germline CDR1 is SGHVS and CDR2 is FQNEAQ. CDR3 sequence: CASSLGASGRSSYNEQFF. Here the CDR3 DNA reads TGTGCCAGCAGCTTAGGGGCTAGCGGTAGGAGCTCCTACAATGAGCAGTTCTTC.

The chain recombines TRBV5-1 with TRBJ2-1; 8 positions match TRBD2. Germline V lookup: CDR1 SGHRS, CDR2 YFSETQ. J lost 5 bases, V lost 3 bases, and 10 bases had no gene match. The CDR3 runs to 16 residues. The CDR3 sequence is CASSSGLAGYDNEQFF. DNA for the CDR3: TGCGCCAGCAGCTCCGGACTAGCCGGGTACGACAATGAGCAGTTCTTC.

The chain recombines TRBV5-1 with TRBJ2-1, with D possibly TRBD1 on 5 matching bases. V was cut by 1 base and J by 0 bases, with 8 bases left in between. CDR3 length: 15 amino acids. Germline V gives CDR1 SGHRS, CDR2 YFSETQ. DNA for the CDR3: TGCGCCAGCAGCTTGCAGGGAAGCTCCTACAATGAGCAGTTCTTC. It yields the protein CASSLQGSSYNEQFF.

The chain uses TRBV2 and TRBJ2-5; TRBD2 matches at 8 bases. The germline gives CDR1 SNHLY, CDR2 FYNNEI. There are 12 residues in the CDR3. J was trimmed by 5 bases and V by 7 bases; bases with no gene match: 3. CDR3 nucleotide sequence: TGTGCCAGCATCACGGGAGGGGAGACCCAGTACTTC. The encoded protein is CASITGGETQYF. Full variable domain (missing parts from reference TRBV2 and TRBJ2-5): EPEVTQTPSHQVTQMGQEVILRCVPISNHLYFYWYRQILGQKVEFLVSFYNNEISEKSEIFDDQFSVERPDGSNFTLKIRSTKLEDSAMYFCASITGGETQYFGPGTRLLVL.

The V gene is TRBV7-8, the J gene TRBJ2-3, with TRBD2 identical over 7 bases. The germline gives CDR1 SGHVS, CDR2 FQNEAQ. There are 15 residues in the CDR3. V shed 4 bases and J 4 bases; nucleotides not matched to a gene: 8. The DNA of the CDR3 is TGTGCCAGCAGCTCCGGGGGAGGGTTCGCAGATACGCAGTATTTT. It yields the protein CASSSGGGFADTQYF.

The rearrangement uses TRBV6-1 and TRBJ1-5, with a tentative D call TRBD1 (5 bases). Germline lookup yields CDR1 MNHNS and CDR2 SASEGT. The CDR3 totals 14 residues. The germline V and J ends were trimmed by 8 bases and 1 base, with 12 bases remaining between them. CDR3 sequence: CASSINRSNQPQHF. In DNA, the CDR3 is TGTGCCAGCTCCATTAACAGGAGCAATCAGCCCCAGCATTTT.

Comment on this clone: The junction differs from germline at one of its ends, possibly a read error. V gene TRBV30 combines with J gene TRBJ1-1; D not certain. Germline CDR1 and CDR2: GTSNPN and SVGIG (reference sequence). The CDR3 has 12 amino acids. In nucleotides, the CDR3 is TGTGCCTGGAGTCCCATGCCGGGGAACCCAAACTTT. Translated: CAWSPMPGNPNF.

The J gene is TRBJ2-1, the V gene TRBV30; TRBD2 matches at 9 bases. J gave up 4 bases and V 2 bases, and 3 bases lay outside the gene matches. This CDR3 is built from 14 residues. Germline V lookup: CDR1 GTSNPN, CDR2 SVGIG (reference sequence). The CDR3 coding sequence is TGTGCCTGGAGTCGGGCGGGGGGGTACAATGAGCAGTTCTTC. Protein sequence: CAWSRAGGYNEQFF.

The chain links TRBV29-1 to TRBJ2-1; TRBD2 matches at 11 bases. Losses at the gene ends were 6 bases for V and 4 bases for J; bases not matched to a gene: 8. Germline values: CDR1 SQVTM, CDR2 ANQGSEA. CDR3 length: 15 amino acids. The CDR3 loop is CSVRAGTSGYNEQFF. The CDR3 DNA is TGCAGCGTACGCGCCGGGACTAGCGGTTACAATGAGCAGTTCTTC.

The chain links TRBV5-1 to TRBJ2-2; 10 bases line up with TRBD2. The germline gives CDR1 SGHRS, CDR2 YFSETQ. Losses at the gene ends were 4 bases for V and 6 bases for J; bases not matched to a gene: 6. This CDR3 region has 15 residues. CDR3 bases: TGCGCCAGCAGCCCTCTCAGCGGGAGGGCCGGGGAGCTGTTTTTT. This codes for CASSPLSGRAGELFF.

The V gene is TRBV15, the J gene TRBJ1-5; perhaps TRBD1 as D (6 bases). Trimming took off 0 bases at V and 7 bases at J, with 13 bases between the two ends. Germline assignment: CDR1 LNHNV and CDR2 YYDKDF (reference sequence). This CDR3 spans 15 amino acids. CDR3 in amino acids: CATSRDRGAGQPQHF. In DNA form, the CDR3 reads TGTGCCACCAGCAGAGATCGGGGGGCTGGACAGCCCCAGCATTTT.

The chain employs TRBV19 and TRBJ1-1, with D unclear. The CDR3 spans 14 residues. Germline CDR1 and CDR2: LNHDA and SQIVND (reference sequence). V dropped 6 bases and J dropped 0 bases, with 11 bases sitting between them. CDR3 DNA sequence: TGTGCCAGTAGGAGGCACCGACTGAACACTGAAGCTTTCTTT. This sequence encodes CASRRHRLNTEAFF.

In nucleotides, the CDR3 is TGTGCCAGCAGTTCTGGACAGGGCGCGTCCTACAATGAGCAGTTCTTC. Its protein is CASSSGQGASYNEQFF. The chain has TRBV5-4 and TRBJ2-1, with 8 positions matching TRBD1. Germline lookup yields CDR1 SGHNT and CDR2 YYREEE (reference sequence). The CDR3 extends over 16 amino acids. J lost 1 base, V lost 5 bases, and 8 bases had no gene match.

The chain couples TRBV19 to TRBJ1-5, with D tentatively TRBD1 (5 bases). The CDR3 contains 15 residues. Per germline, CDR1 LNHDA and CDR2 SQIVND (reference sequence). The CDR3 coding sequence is TGTGCGTCAGCTTCGTGGGGCGCTATCAATCAGCCCCAGCATTTT. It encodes CASASWGAINQPQHF.

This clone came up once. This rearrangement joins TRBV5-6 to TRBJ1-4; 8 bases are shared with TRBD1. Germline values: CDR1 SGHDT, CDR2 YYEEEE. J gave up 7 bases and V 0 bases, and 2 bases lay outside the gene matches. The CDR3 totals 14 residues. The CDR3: CASSLGQGAEKLFF. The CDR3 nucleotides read TGTGCCAGCAGCTTGGGGCAGGGGGCTGAAAAACTGTTTTTT.

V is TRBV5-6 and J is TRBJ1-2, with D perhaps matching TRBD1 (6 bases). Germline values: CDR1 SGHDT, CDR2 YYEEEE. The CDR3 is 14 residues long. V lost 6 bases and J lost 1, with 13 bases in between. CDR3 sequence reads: CASKIQGSNYGYTF. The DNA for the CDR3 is TGTGCCAGCAAGATCCAGGGGAGTAACTATGGCTACACCTTC. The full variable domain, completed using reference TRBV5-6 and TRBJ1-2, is DAGVTQSPTHLIKTRGQQVTLRCSPKSGHDTVSWYQQALGQGPQFIFQYYEEEERQRGNFPDRFSGHQFPNYSSELNVNALLLGDSALYLCASKIQGSNYGYTFGSGTRLTVV.

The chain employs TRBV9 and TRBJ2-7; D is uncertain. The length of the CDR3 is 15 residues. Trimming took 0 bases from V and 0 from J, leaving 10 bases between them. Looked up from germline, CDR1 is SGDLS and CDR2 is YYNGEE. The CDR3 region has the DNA TGTGCCAGCAGCGTAGGAACAGTATCCTCCTACGAGCAGTACTTC. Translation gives CASSVGTVSSYEQYF.

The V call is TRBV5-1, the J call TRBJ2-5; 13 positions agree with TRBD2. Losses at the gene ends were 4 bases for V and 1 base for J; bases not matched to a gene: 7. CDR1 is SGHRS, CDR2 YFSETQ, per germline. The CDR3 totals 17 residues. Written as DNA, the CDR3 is TGCGCCAGCAGCGCGTCGACTAGCGGGGGGCCCCAAGAGACCCAGTACTTC. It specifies CASSASTSGGPQETQYF. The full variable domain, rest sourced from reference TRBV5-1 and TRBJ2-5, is KAGVTQTPRYLIKTRGQQVTLSCSPISGHRSVSWYQQTPGQGLQFLFEYFSETQRNKGNFPGRFSGRQFSNSRSEMNVSTLELGDSALYLCASSASTSGGPQETQYFGPGTRLLVL.

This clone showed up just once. The CDR3 region has the DNA TGCGCCAGCAGCCGGGATTCGGGGGAAATGGAAGCTTTCTTT. Encoded protein: CASSRDSGEMEAFF. This chain connects TRBV5-1 to TRBJ1-1; a possible D gene is TRBD1 (5 bases). Per germline, CDR1 SGHRS and CDR2 YFSETQ. CDR3 size: 14 residues. V lost 4 bases and J 8 bases, leaving 18 bases between the germline ends. The full variable domain, rest sourced from reference TRBV5-1 and TRBJ1-1, is KAGVTQTPRYLIKTRGQQVTLSCSPISGHRSVSWYQQTPGQGLQFLFEYFSETQRNKGNFPGRFSGRQFSNSRSEMNVSTLELGDSALYLCASSRDSGEMEAFFGQGTRLTVV.

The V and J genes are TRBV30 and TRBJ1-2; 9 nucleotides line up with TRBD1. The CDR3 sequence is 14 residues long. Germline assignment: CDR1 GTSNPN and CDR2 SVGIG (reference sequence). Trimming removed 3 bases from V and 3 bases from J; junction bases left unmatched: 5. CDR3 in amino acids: CAWRGGQGYYGYTF. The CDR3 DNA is TGTGCCTGGAGGGGAGGACAGGGGTACTATGGCTACACCTTC.

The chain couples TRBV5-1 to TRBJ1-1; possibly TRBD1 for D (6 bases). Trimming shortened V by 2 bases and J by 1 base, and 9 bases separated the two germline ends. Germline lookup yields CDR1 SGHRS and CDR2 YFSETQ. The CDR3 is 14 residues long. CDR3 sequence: CASSLLTGNTEAFF. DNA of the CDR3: TGCGCCAGCAGCTTACTGACAGGGAACACTGAAGCTTTCTTT. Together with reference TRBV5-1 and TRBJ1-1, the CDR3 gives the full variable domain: KAGVTQTPRYLIKTRGQQVTLSCSPISGHRSVSWYQQTPGQGLQFLFEYFSETQRNKGNFPGRFSGRQFSNSRSEMNVSTLELGDSALYLCASSLLTGNTEAFFGQGTRLTVV.

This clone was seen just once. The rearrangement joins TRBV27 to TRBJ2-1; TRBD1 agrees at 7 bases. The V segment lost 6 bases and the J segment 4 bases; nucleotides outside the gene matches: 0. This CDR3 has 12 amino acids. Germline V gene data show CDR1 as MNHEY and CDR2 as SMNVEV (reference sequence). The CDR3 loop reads CASRTGYNEQFF. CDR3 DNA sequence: TGTGCCAGCAGGACAGGGTACAATGAGCAGTTCTTC.